The rows below give T cell receptor beta chains drawn from one sample of a study of cytomegalovirus exposure and HLA in healthy donors. Using immunoSEQ multiplex PCR, the repertoire was profiled, and TCRdb retains in-frame clones only, with some absent. The data hold 150,000 to 200,000 clones, with 75% to 80% observed a single time. Sequencing input: PBMCs. The receptors shown here come from a man between 40 and 49 years old in good health and CMV-seropositive. Each CDR3 is given without its conserved first and last residue. The D gene is left open where the match is weak.

10	-	TRBV29-1	TRBJ2-7	SATSGLDEQY
11	-	TRBV2	TRBJ1-1	ASSSFRELEAF
17	TRBD2	TRBV15	TRBJ2-2	ATSRSGSLGRENTGELF
11	TRBD1	TRBV2	TRBJ2-2	ASSIGGSGELF
13	-	TRBV18	TRBJ2-1	ASSPLPSSYNEQF
15	TRBD1	TRBV5-1	TRBJ2-1	ASSLGPGTGDYNEQF
10	TRBD1	TRBV6-6	TRBJ1-1	ASSSTGGRAF
12	-	TRBV5-1	TRBJ2-1	ASNEGGTGEEQF
13	TRBD2	TRBV27	TRBJ2-1	ASSPQLAGVQSQF
16	TRBD1	TRBV7-8	TRBJ2-2	ASSPGTGVRTRAGELF
12	TRBD1	TRBV7-9	TRBJ1-2	ASSLLQGAHGYT
16	TRBD2	TRBV5-4	TRBJ2-3	ASSLGGGRPRPTDTQY
13	-	TRBV5-1	TRBJ2-2	ASSPVGTGTGELF
13	TRBD2	TRBV11-3	TRBJ2-1	ASSRTSGSYNEQF
10	-	TRBV7-9	TRBJ1-2	ASSSGEGGYT
14	TRBD2	TRBV7-3	TRBJ2-5	ASSQGLAGVTETQY
13	TRBD1	TRBV10-3	TRBJ2-7	ATKDRGQITDEQY
13	TRBD2	TRBV18	TRBJ2-7	ASSAPSGSSYEQY
13	-	TRBV30	TRBJ2-6	AWSRDSSGANGLT
12	TRBD1	TRBV5-1	TRBJ2-7	ASSTGEQGHEQY
11	TRBD1	TRBV19	TRBJ2-1	ASSIPTGAEQF
12	-	TRBV7-6	TRBJ1-3	ASSSTRAGNTIY
10	TRBD2	TRBV29-1	TRBJ2-7	SVGTSAHEQY
12	-	TRBV11-2	TRBJ2-5	ASTPEELTETQY
13	-	TRBV27	TRBJ2-2	ASSLRDTNTGELF
13	TRBD2	TRBV7-3	TRBJ2-1	ASSEGLAGLNEQF
10	-	TRBV25-1	TRBJ2-7	ASSDIVLEQY
14	TRBD2	TRBV7-2	TRBJ2-2	ASSLGLAANTGELF
13	-	TRBV29-1	-	SVEVQRASSYEQY
11	-	TRBV11-1	TRBJ2-1	ASSLAAGSEQF
9	-	TRBV6-6	TRBJ2-1	ASSPRNEQF
13	-	TRBV9	TRBJ2-7	ASSPGQGKNYEQY
12	TRBD2	TRBV29-1	TRBJ2-1	SVDGASGSDEQF
15	TRBD1	TRBV5-5	TRBJ1-2	ASSLAPTGRLNYGYT
12	TRBD1	TRBV28	TRBJ1-5	ASSGDREFQPQH